The sequence of this T cell receptor (beta chain) was determined in a study of early T cells in non-severe SARS-CoV-2 infection. Study information: Alpha and beta chains were unpaired, from unsorted whole-blood bulk RNA.

Germline assignment: CDR1 SGHAT and CDR2 FQDESV (reference sequence). Trimming left V 3 bases short and J 2 bases short, with 23 bases between. The CDR3 is 18 residues long. Individual cDNA molecules were tagged with unique molecular identifiers, the study reported. TCRdb ran MiXCR on the 5' RACE reads and lists one entry per CDR3 protein. The sample has approximately 42,000 distinct CDR3 sequences; 6% to 7.5% are singletons. Study conclusions and caveats: Comparison of clonotypes with VDJdb favored anti-spike CD8 responses while missing private and CD4 specificities.

Details on this clonotype: As yet, its antigen is unknown.

The clonotype originates from an adult who was a healthcare worker with PCR-confirmed SARS-CoV-2 infection or an uninfected control (not recorded which). The sequenced sample consisted of whole blood. This rearrangement joins TRBV11-1 to TRBJ2-7; D possibly corresponds to TRBD2 (6 bases). Written as DNA, the CDR3 is TGTGCCAGCAGCTTTCTTTCCCGTTTGGGGACTGAAACCTACGAGCAGTACTTC. As protein: CASSFLSRLGTETYEQYF.